Here is one T cell receptor (beta chain) with its context. Its matching antigen is unknown. Clones were read by immunoSEQ multiplex PCR, and TCRdb kept only the in-frame ones, dropping some. The repertoire consists of approximately 74,000 clones, with 70% to 90% occurring once and the leading ten covering approximately 1.3%. V was trimmed by 5 bases and J by 6 bases, leaving 12 bases between them. Germline assignment: CDR1 GTSNPN and CDR2 SVGIG (reference sequence). This CDR3 spans 12 amino acids. The data were taken from a study of T cell responses to AZD1222 COVID-19 vaccine. Study findings and constraints: Samples come after the peak T cell response, not at day 14. The donor cohort was predominantly white British with a female majority, and clonal diversity may have been underestimated. Seropositive AZD1222 recipients at baseline numbered only 6 or 7. Dominant at 160-218 and 743-854, vaccine-associated CD4 TCRs also spanned spike.

The receptor was derived from an adult who received the AZD1222 COVID-19 vaccine. Source: peripheral blood, taken 28 days after the second AZD1222 dose. The rearrangement uses TRBV30 and TRBJ2-3, with unresolved D. CDR3 nucleotide sequence: TGTGCCTGGGAGTCAGCGCGGGATACGCAGTATTTT. Amino acids: CAWESARDTQYF.